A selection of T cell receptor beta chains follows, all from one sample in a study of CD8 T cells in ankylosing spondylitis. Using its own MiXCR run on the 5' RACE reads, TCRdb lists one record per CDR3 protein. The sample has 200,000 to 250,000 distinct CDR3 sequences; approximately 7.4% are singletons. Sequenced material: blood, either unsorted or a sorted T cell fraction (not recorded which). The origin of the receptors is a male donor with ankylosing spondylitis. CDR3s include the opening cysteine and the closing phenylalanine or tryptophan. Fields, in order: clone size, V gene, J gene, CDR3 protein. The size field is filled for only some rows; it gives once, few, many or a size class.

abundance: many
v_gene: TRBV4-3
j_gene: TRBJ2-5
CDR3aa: CASSQDTRLASQTQYF

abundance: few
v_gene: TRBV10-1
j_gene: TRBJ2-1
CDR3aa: CASTKGQADHNEQFF

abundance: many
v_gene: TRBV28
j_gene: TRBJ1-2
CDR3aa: CASSNFDYGYTF

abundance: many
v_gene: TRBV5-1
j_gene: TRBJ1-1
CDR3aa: CASSNSLGVNTEAFF

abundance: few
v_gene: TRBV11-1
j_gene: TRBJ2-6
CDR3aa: CASSTPWAKQGPGANVLTF

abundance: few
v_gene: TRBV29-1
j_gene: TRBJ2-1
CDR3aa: CSVESPFRSGKYNEQFF

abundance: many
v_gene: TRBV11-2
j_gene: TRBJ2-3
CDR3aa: CASSWEAGADTQYF

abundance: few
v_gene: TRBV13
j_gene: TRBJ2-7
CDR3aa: CASSLVTAPKDEQYF

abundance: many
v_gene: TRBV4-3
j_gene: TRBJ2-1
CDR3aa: CASSHLGQGPEVPYNEQFF

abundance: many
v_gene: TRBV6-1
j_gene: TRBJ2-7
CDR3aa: CASTEEVAGHEQYF

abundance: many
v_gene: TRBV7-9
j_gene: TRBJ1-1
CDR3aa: CASSPFGPIPTEAFF

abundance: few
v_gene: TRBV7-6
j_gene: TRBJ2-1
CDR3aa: CASSLSIAPGYNEQFF

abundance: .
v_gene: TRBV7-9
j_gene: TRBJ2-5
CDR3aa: CASSLVGEETQYF

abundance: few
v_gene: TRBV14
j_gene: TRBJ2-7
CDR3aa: CASSQKAGLAVPYEQYF

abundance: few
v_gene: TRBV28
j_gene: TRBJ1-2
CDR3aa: CASSSPDRGFGIWYTF

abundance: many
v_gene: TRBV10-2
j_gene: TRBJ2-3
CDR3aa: CASGRTGGTADTQYF

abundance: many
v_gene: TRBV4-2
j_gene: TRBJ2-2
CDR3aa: CASTRAGELFF

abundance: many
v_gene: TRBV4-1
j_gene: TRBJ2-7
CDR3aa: CASSGTGLTYEQYF

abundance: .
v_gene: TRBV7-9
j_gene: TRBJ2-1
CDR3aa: CASSLDGYNNEQFF

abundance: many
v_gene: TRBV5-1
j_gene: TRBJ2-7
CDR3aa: CASSLGSGAYEQYF